The TCR beta chain described here comes from a study of blood T cell repertoires in COVID-19. Adults between roughly 18 and 95 years of age took part from fewer than 30 US areas. Cohorts were based on clinical histories the participants reported. This table comes from immunoSEQ multiplex PCR, and its TCRdb copy is limited to in-frame clones, with some not included. The table records some 250,000 clones, around 90% of them present only once. The receptor was derived from a woman aged 40 to 50 with acute COVID-19. The sequenced sample consisted of PBMCs or T cells enriched from blood (not recorded which).

In nucleotides, the CDR3 is TGTGCCAGCAGCCTGAGTCCCACAGGGGCTGGGGAGACCCAGTACTTC. Protein sequence: CASSLSPTGAGETQYF. V and J are TRBV5-6 and TRBJ2-5; the match to TRBD1 covers 7 bases. V shed 4 bases and J 5 bases; nucleotides not matched to a gene: 14. The CDR3 is 16 amino acids. Germline lookup yields CDR1 SGHDT and CDR2 YYEEEE.